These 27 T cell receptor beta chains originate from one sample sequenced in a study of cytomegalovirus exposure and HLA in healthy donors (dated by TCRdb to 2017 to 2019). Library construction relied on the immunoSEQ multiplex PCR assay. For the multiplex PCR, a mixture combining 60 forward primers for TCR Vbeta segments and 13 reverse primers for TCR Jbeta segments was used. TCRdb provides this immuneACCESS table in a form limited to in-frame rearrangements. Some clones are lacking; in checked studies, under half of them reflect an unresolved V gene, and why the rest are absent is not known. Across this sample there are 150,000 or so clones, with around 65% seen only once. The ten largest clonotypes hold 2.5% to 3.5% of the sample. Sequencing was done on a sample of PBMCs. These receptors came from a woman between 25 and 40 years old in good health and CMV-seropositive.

CDR3 residues: CASSLGHSGTGIDTQYF. The CDR3 nucleotides are TGTGCCAGCAGCTTGGGGCACTCCGGGACTGGAATAGATACGCAGTATTTT. The rearrangement uses TRBV5-8 and TRBJ2-3, with D possibly being TRBD2 (6 bases). Germline V gene lookup returns CDR1 SGHTS and CDR2 YDEGEE. Trimming cost V 0 bases and J 5 bases, with 19 bases left between them. This CDR3 contains 17 residues.

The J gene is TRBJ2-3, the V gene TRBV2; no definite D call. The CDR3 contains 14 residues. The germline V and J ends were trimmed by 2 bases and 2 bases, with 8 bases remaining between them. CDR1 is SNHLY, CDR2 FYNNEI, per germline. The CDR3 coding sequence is TGTGCCAGCAGTGAATCAGCGTACACAGATACGCAGTATTTT. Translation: CASSESAYTDTQYF.

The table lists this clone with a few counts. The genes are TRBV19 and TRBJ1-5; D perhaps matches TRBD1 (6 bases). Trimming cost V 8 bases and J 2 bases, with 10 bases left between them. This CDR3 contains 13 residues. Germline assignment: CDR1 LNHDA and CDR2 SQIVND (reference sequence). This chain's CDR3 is CASQDSGNQPQHF. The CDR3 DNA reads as TGTGCCAGTCAGGACAGTGGCAATCAGCCCCAGCATTTT.

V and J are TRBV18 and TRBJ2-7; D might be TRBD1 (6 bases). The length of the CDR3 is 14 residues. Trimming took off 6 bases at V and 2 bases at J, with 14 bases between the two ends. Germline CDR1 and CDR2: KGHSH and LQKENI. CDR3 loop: CASSPQGWTYEQYF. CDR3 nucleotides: TGTGCCAGCTCTCCCCAGGGGTGGACCTACGAGCAGTACTTC.

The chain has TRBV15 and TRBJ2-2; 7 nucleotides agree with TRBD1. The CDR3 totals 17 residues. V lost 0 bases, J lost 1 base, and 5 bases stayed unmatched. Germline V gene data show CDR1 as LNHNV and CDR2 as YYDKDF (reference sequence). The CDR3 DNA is TGTGCCACCAGCAGAGATAGGGACAGCGTGAACACCGGGGAGCTGTTTTTT. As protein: CATSRDRDSVNTGELFF. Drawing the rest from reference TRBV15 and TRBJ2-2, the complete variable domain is DAMVIQNPRYQVTQFGKPVTLSCSQTLNHNVMYWYQQKSSQAPKLLFHYYDKDFNNEADTPDNFQSRRPNTSFCFLDIRSPGLGDTAMYLCATSRDRDSVNTGELFFGEGSRLTVL.

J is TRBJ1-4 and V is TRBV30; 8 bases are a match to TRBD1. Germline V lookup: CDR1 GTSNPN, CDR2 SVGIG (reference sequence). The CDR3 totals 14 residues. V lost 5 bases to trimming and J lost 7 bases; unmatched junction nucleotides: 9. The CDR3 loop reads CAWSTGQALEKLFF. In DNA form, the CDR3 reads TGTGCCTGGTCAACGGGACAGGCTCTTGAAAAACTGTTTTTT.

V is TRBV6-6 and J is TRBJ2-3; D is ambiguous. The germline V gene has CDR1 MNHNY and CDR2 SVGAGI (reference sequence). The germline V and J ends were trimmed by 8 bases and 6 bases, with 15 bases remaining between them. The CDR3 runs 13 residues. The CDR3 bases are TGTGCCAGCTGTCAAGCGTCTTGGGATACGCAGTATTTT. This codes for CASCQASWDTQYF.

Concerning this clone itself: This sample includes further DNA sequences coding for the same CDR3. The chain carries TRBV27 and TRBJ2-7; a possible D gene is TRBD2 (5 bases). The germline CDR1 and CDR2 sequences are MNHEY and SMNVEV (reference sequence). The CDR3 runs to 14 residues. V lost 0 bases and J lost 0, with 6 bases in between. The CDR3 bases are TGTGCCAGCAGTTTATCTCGGGGCTCCTACGAGCAGTACTTC. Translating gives CASSLSRGSYEQYF.

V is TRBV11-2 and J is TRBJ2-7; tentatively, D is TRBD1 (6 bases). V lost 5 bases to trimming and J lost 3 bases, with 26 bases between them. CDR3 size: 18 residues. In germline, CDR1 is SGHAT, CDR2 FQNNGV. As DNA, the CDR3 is TGTGCCAGCAGCCCCAGGGACACAACCAGGGATTTACGCTACGAGCAGTACTTC. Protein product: CASSPRDTTRDLRYEQYF.

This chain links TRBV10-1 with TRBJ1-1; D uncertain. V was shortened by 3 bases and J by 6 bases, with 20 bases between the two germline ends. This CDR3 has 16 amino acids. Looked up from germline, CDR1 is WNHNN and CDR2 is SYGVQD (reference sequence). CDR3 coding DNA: TGCGCCAGCAGTGATACCGGGATGAGTAATAGCGCTGAAGCTTTCTTT. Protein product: CASSDTGMSNSAEAFF.

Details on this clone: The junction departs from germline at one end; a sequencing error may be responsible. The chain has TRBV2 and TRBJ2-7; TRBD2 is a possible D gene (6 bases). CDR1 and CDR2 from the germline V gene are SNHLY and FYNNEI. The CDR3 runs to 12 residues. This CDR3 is CASSEAPRRGRF. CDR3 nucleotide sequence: TGTGCCAGCAGTGAAGCGCCCCGGAGGGGTAGGTTC.

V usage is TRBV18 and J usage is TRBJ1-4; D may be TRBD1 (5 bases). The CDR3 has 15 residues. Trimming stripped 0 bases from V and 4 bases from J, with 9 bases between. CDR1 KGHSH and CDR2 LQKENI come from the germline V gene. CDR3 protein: CASSPPYRGNEKLFF. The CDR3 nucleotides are TGTGCCAGCTCACCACCGTATAGGGGTAATGAAAAACTGTTTTTT.

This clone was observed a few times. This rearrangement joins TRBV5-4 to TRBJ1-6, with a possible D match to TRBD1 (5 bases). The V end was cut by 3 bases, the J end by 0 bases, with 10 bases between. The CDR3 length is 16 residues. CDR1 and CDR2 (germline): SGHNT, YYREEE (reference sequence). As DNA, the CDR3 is TGTGCCAGCAGCTATAAAACAGGCTCCTATAATTCACCCCTCCACTTT. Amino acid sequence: CASSYKTGSYNSPLHF. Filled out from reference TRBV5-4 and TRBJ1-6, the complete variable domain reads ETGVTQSPTHLIKTRGQQVTLRCSSQSGHNTVSWYQQALGQGPQFIFQYYREEENGRGNFPPRFSGLQFPNYSSELNVNALELDDSALYLCASSYKTGSYNSPLHFGNGTRLTVT.

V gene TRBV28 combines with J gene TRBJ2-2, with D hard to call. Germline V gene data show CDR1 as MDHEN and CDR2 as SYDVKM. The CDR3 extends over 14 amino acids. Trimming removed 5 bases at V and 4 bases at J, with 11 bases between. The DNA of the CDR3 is TGTGCCAGCAGTCCTGCAGTACGCACCGGGGAGCTGTTTTTT. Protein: CASSPAVRTGELFF.

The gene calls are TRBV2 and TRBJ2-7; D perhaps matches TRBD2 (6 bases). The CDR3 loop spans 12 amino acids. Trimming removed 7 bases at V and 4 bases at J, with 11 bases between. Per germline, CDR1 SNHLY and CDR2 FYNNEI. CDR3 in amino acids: CASNSGTYEQYF. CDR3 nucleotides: TGTGCCAGCAATAGCGGAACTTACGAGCAGTACTTC.

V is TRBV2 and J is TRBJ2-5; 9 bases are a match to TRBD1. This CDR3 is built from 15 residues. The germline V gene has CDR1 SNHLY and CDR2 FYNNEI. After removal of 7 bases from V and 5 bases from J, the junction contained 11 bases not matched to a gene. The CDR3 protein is CASNLDRGFGETQYF. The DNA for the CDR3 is TGTGCCAGCAATCTGGACAGGGGATTCGGGGAGACCCAGTACTTC. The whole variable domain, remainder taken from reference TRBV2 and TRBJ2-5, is EPEVTQTPSHQVTQMGQEVILRCVPISNHLYFYWYRQILGQKVEFLVSFYNNEISEKSEIFDDQFSVERPDGSNFTLKIRSTKLEDSAMYFCASNLDRGFGETQYFGPGTRLLVL.

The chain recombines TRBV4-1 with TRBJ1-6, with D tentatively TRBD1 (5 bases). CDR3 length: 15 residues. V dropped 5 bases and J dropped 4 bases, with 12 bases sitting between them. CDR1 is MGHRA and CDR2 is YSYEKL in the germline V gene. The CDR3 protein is CASSFSGLYNSPLHF. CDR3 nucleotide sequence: TGCGCCAGCAGCTTCTCAGGGCTATATAATTCACCCCTCCACTTT.

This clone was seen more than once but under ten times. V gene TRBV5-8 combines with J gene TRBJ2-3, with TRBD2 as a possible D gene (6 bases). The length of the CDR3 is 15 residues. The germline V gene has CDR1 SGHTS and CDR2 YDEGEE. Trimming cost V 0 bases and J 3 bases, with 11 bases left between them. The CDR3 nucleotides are TGTGCCAGCAGCTTGGAGTGGGGAGGAACAGATACGCAGTATTTT. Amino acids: CASSLEWGGTDTQYF.

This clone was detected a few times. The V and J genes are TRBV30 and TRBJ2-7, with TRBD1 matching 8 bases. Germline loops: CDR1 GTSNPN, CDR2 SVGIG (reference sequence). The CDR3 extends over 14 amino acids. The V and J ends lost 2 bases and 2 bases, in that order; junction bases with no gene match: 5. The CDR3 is CAWSQEQGAYEQYF. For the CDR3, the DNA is TGTGCCTGGAGTCAAGAACAGGGGGCCTACGAGCAGTACTTC. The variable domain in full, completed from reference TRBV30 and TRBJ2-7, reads SQTIHQWPATLVQPVGSPLSLECTVEGTSNPNLYWYRQAAGRGLQLLFYSVGIGQISSEVPQNLSASRPQDRQFILSSKKLLLSDSGFYLCAWSQEQGAYEQYFGPGTRLTVT.

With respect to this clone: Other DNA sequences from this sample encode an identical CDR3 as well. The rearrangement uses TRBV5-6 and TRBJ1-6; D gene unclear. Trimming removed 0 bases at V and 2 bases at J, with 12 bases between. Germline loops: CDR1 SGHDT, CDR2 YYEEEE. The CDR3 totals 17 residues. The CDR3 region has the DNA TGTGCCAGCAGCTTGGCGTTCCGGTCTCCCTATAATTCACCCCTCCACTTT. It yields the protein CASSLAFRSPYNSPLHF.

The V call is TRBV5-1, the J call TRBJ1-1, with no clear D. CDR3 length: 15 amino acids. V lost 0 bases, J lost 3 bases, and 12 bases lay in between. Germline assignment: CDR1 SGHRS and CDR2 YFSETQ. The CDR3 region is CASSLGAGGHTEAFF. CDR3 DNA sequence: TGCGCCAGCAGCTTGGGGGCGGGAGGTCACACTGAAGCTTTCTTT. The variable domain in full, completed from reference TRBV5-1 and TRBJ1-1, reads KAGVTQTPRYLIKTRGQQVTLSCSPISGHRSVSWYQQTPGQGLQFLFEYFSETQRNKGNFPGRFSGRQFSNSRSEMNVSTLELGDSALYLCASSLGAGGHTEAFFGQGTRLTVV.

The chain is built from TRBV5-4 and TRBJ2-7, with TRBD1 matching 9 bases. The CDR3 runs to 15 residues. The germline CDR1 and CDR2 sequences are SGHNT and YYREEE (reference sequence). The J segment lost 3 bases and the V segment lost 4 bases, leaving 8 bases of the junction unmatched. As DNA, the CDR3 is TGTGCCAGCAGCCCGGGACAGGGAGCCTTCTACGAGCAGTACTTC. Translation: CASSPGQGAFYEQYF.

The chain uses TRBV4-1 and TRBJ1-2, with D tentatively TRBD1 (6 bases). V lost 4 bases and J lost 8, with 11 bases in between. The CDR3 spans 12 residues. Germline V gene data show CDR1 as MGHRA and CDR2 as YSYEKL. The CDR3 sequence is CASSLGGGGYTF. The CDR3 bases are TGCGCCAGCAGCCTTGGGGGCGGCGGCTACACCTTC.

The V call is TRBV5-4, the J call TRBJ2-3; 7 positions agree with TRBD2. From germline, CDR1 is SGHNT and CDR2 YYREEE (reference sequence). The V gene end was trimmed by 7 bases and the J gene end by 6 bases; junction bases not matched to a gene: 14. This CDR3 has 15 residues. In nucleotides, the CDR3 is TGTGCCAGCGCGACCGGGACTAAAACGCGTGATACGCAGTATTTT. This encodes CASATGTKTRDTQYF.

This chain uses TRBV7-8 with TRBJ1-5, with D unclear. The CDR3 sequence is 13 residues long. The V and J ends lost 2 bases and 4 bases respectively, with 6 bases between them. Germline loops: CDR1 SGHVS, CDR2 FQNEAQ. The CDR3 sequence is CASSLWENQPQHF. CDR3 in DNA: TGTGCCAGCAGCTTATGGGAGAATCAGCCCCAGCATTTT.

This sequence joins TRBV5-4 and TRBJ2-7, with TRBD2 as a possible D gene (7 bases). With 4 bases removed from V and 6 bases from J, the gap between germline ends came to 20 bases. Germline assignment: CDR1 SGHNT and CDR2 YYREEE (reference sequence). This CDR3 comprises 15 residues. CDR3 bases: TGTGCCAGCAGCGGGGGGGCGGGAGCGTCCGGCGAGCAGTACTTC. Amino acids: CASSGGAGASGEQYF.

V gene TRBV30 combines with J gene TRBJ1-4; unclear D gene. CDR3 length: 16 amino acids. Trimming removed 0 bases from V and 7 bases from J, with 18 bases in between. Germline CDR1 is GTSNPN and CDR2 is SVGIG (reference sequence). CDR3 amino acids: CAWSVPSTEKFEKLFF. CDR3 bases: TGTGCCTGGAGTGTACCTAGCACAGAGAAGTTTGAAAAACTGTTTTTT.